A selection of T cell receptor beta chains follows, all from one sample in a study of Ad26.COV2.S vaccination and SARS-CoV-2 variants. The table came from immunoSEQ multiplex PCR; TCRdb's copy has only in-frame clones and leaves some out. The sample shows roughly 400,000 clones, about 89% of them seen only once. Material: peripheral blood, obtained in a trial of Ad26.COV2.S vaccine versus placebo. These receptors all stem from a person between 18 and 59 years old who received the Ad26.COV2.S COVID-19 vaccine or a placebo. Both conserved end residues are part of each CDR3. The D gene is left open where the match is weak.

j_call d_call v_call cdr3_nt cdr3_aa
TRBJ2-7 NA TRBV5-5 TGTGCCAGCAGCCCCTCGGTTCAGGACTACTACGAGCAGTACTTC CASSPSVQDYYEQYF
TRBJ2-7 TRBD1 TRBV10-1 TGCGCCAGCAGTCCAGGGGGCTCCCCTTCCTACGAGCAGTACTTC CASSPGGSPSYEQYF
TRBJ1-2 NA TRBV5-1 TGCGCCAGCAGCCCCAGGGAACACTATGGCTACACCTTC CASSPREHYGYTF
TRBJ2-1 TRBD2 TRBV7-2 TGTGCCAGCAGCTTGAACCGGTTTACGGGAGGAGATGAGCAGTTCTTC CASSLNRFTGGDEQFF
TRBJ2-7 NA TRBV18 TGTGCCAGCTCACCACGCCAGGGACCCTACGAGCAGTACTTC CASSPRQGPYEQYF
TRBJ1-5 TRBD1 TRBV6-5 TGTGCCAGCAGTACGAGGGACAGGGGACAAAGGGCCCAGCATTTT CASSTRDRGQRAQHF
TRBJ1-5 TRBD1 TRBV6-1 TGTGCCAGCAGTGACCGGACAGGGCCAAATCAGCCCCAGCATTTT CASSDRTGPNQPQHF
TRBJ2-5 TRBD1 TRBV6-4 TGTGCCAGCAGTTTACTGGACAGGGGGGAAGAGACCCAGTACTTC CASSLLDRGEETQYF
TRBJ1-3 NA TRBV2 TGTGCCAGCAGTGCCCGACCCAGGACCTCCTCCTCTGGAAACACCATATATTTT CASSARPRTSSSGNTIYF
TRBJ2-5 NA TRBV5-1 TGCGCCAGCACCCCCACAGGGTCCGCCGGGACCCAGTACTTC CASTPTGSAGTQYF